This TCR beta chain was retrieved from a study of cytomegalovirus exposure and HLA in healthy donors. The CDR3 length is 15 residues. Trimming left V 0 bases short and J 9 bases short, with 12 bases between. Germline values: CDR1 SGHVS, CDR2 FQNEAQ. Regarding the study as a whole: Confirmation in vitro established that a few CMV-associated chains were specific for CMV antigens. Cytomegalovirus status was reportedly diagnosed by the classifier with high sensitivity and specificity. According to a subsequent analysis, TCR clusters identified in the first cohort showed a tendency to co-occur across the 100 to 150 validation repertoires.

Worth noting for this clone: The antigen remains undetermined.

Method: immunoSEQ multiplex PCR; TCRdb's copy keeps in-frame clones and lacks some. The repertoire holds some 160,000 clones, with about nine tenths as singletons. The V call is TRBV7-8, the J call TRBJ1-6; no clear D. This sequence originates from a man aged 18 to 35 in good health and CMV-seronegative. Sequencing was done on a sample of PBMCs. As DNA, the CDR3 is TGTGCCAGCAGCTTAGCGGTCTTGAGCGGTTCACCCCTCCACTTT. Translating gives CASSLAVLSGSPLHF.